The 24 T cell receptor beta chains in this list originate from one sample, sequenced in a study of blood T cell repertoires in COVID-19. The table came from immunoSEQ multiplex PCR; TCRdb's copy has only in-frame clones and leaves some out. The table has under 300,000 clones, 83% seen once. Sequenced sample: peripheral blood. Source of these receptors: a man aged 60 to 69 who had recovered from COVID-19.

The V gene is TRBV3-1 (or the pseudogene TRBV3-2), the J gene TRBJ2-7; the D gene is possibly TRBD1 (5 bases). CDR3 length: 15 residues. Looked up from germline, CDR1 is LGHDT and CDR2 is YNNKEL (reference sequence). Trimming removed 1 base from V and 3 bases from J, with 13 bases in between. Written as DNA, the CDR3 is TGTGCCAGCAGCCAAGGCCGGACACCCCGCTACGAGCAGTACTTC. This gives the protein CASSQGRTPRYEQYF.

This rearrangement joins TRBV6-1 to TRBJ2-7; perhaps TRBD2 as D (6 bases). V was cut by 2 bases and J by 0 bases, with 14 bases left in between. The CDR3 has 16 residues. Germline V lookup: CDR1 MNHNS, CDR2 SASEGT. CDR3 nucleotide sequence: TGTGCCAGCAGTGAATGGAGGGGTCGTAGCTCCTACGAGCAGTACTTC. This translates into CASSEWRGRSSYEQYF.

The CDR3 DNA sequence: TGTGCCACCAGCAGAGATATGGGGGGAAACGGCTACACCTTC. It specifies CATSRDMGGNGYTF. The V call is TRBV15, the J call TRBJ1-2; a weak D match, TRBD1 (5 bases). CDR3 length: 14 residues. The germline CDR1 and CDR2 sequences are LNHNV and YYDKDF (reference sequence). V lost 0 bases and J 8 bases, leaving 13 bases between the germline ends.

The CDR3 DNA reads as TGTGCCAGCAGCTTATGGCCTAGCTCCTACGAGCAGTACTTC. Residues: CASSLWPSSYEQYF. The chain is built from TRBV7-9 and TRBJ2-7, with D uncertain. CDR3 length equals 14 residues. Germline loops: CDR1 SEHNR, CDR2 FQNEAQ (reference sequence). Trimming left V 2 bases short and J 0 bases short, with 8 bases between.

The chain employs TRBV6-5 and TRBJ1-6; 10 nucleotides match TRBD1. Germline-derived CDR1 and CDR2 are MNHEY and SVGAGI. The CDR3 contains 14 residues. V gave up 2 bases and J gave up 9 bases; unmatched junction bases: 1. The CDR3 DNA reads as TGTGCCAGCAGTTACGGGGACAGGGGTTCACCCCTCCACTTT. Translation gives CASSYGDRGSPLHF.

CDR3 bases: TGTGCCAGTAGGCAAAGCGGGGATACGCAGTATTTT. Translation: CASRQSGDTQYF. The chain links TRBV19 to TRBJ2-3, with D tentatively TRBD2 (6 bases). The germline V gene encodes CDR1 LNHDA and CDR2 SQIVND (reference sequence). This CDR3 has 12 residues. V was trimmed by 6 bases and J by 6 bases, leaving 10 bases between them.

The chain links TRBV27 to TRBJ1-5; 8 positions agree with TRBD1. There are 15 residues in the CDR3. Germline V gives CDR1 MNHEY, CDR2 SMNVEV (reference sequence). With V trimmed by 3 bases and J by 6 bases, 7 bases remained unmatched. The chain's CDR3 is CASSFQGARGQPQHF. CDR3 bases: TGTGCCAGCAGTTTTCAGGGGGCGCGTGGTCAGCCCCAGCATTTT.

This rearrangement joins TRBV3-1 (or the pseudogene TRBV3-2) to TRBJ2-5; TRBD2 is a possible D gene (5 bases). V lost 0 bases and J lost 5, with 13 bases in between. Per germline, CDR1 LGHDT and CDR2 YNNKEL (reference sequence). This CDR3 has 15 amino acids. CDR3 coding DNA: TGTGCCAGCAGCCAAGATTGGACTGTTGGTGAGACCCAGTACTTC. Translation gives CASSQDWTVGETQYF.

The chain recombines TRBV10-1 with TRBJ1-1, with D possibly being TRBD1 (5 bases). V dropped 0 bases and J dropped 1 base, with 18 bases sitting between them. Germline lookup yields CDR1 WNHNN and CDR2 SYGVQD (reference sequence). The length of the CDR3 is 18 residues. CDR3 DNA: TGCGCCAGCAGTGAGTCACTTACAGGTCGCTGTGGGAACACTGAAGCTTTCTTT. Its translation is CASSESLTGRCGNTEAFF.

The gene calls are TRBV7-3 and TRBJ2-1; 11 bases map to TRBD2. There are 15 residues in the CDR3. Per the germline V gene, CDR1 is SGHTA and CDR2 is FQGTGA. V was clipped by 3 bases and J by 5 bases; unmatched bases: 3. The CDR3 DNA follows: TGTGCCAGCAGCTTCCGACTAGCGGGAAACAATGAGCAGTTCTTC. Encoded protein: CASSFRLAGNNEQFF.

J is TRBJ1-3 and V is TRBV7-6; TRBD1 agrees at 7 bases. The length of the CDR3 is 17 residues. V was clipped by 4 bases and J by 0 bases; unmatched bases: 9. CDR1 is SGHVS, CDR2 FNYEAQ, per germline. In DNA form, the CDR3 reads TGTGCCAGCAGCTCTACTATCGACAGGGTCTCTGGAAACACCATATATTTT. Translated, it gives CASSSTIDRVSGNTIYF.

The rearrangement joins TRBV3-1 (or the pseudogene TRBV3-2) to TRBJ1-3, with D tentatively TRBD1 (6 bases). The germline V and J ends were trimmed by 2 bases and 3 bases, with 14 bases remaining between them. Germline V gene lookup returns CDR1 LGHDT and CDR2 YNNKEL (reference sequence). The CDR3 loop spans 16 amino acids. The CDR3 reads CASSQMVQGFGNTIYF. CDR3 bases: TGTGCCAGCAGCCAAATGGTCCAGGGGTTTGGAAACACCATATATTTT.

The sample holds one count of this clone. The chain joins TRBV5-1 to TRBJ1-2; tentatively, D is TRBD1 (6 bases). The V and J ends lost 4 bases and 4 bases respectively, with 11 bases between them. The CDR3 contains 13 residues. Germline V gene sequence: CDR1 SGHRS, CDR2 YFSETQ. CDR3 residues: CASSPEDSYGYTF. The CDR3, as DNA: TGCGCCAGCAGCCCGGAGGACAGCTATGGCTACACCTTC.

V and J are TRBV5-1 and TRBJ1-1, with TRBD1 as a possible D gene (5 bases). Trimming cost V 0 bases and J 4 bases, with 16 bases left between them. The CDR3 has 16 amino acids. Looked up from germline, CDR1 is SGHRS and CDR2 is YFSETQ. The CDR3 DNA sequence: TGCGCCAGCAGCTTGGCTGGCCAGGGTAAGGGCACTGAAGCTTTCTTT. Its protein is CASSLAGQGKGTEAFF.

The gene calls are TRBV6-5 and TRBJ1-3; D might be TRBD1 (6 bases). The CDR3 is made up of 16 amino acids. Trimming removed 0 bases at V and 2 bases at J, with 11 bases between. Germline V gene data show CDR1 as MNHEY and CDR2 as SVGAGI. CDR3 amino acids: CASSYSRGLTGNTIYF. In DNA, the CDR3 is TGTGCCAGCAGTTACTCGAGGGGGTTGACTGGAAACACCATATATTTT.

In this sample, this clone turned up once. The gene calls are TRBV19 and TRBJ1-1; 8 positions match TRBD1. V gave up 9 bases and J gave up 5 bases; unmatched junction bases: 8. The CDR3 is made up of 13 amino acids. The V gene's germline CDR1 is LNHDA and CDR2 SQIVND (reference sequence). CDR3 DNA: TGTGCCAGCCAGACAGGGGCATATACTGAAGCTTTCTTT. This codes for CASQTGAYTEAFF.

The chain has TRBV6-5 and TRBJ1-1; TRBD1 matches 9 bases. The CDR3 length is 15 residues. Germline CDR1 MNHEY, CDR2 SVGAGI. After removal of 6 bases from V and 6 bases from J, the junction contained 11 bases not matched to a gene. CDR3 nucleotides: TGTGCCAGCAGGCGACAGGGGGGAAGTTTGGCTGAAGCTTTCTTT. Its translation is CASRRQGGSLAEAFF.

V gene TRBV30 combines with J gene TRBJ2-3; the D gene is possibly TRBD2 (5 bases). Per the germline V gene, CDR1 is GTSNPN and CDR2 is SVGIG (reference sequence). Trimming took off 3 bases at V and 6 bases at J, with 13 bases between the two ends. The CDR3 contains 13 residues. Here the CDR3 reads CAWSHNRDDTQYF. The CDR3 DNA reads as TGTGCCTGGAGCCACAACCGGGATGATACGCAGTATTTT.

The genes are TRBV18 and TRBJ1-1, with 11 positions matching TRBD1. The CDR3 has 16 residues. V trimming: 6 bases; J trimming: 0 bases; junction bases outside the gene matches: 6. CDR1 KGHSH and CDR2 LQKENI come from the germline V gene. CDR3 nucleotide sequence: TGTGCCAGCTCTCCCGGACAGGGGGCATTGAACACTGAAGCTTTCTTT. Its protein is CASSPGQGALNTEAFF. The whole variable domain, filled in from reference TRBV18 and TRBJ1-1, reads NAGVMQNPRHLVRRRGQEARLRCSPMKGHSHVYWYRQLPEEGLKFMVYLQKENIIDESGMPKERFSAEFPKEGPSILRIQQVVRGDSAAYFCASSPGQGALNTEAFFGQGTRLTVV.

The CDR3 DNA sequence: TGCAGCGTTAGGGCATCGGGGGGGAGAGGTGAAGCTTTCTTT. Its translation is CSVRASGGRGEAFF. The chain uses TRBV29-1 and TRBJ1-1; TRBD1 might be the D (5 bases). V dropped 5 bases and J dropped 7 bases, with 20 bases sitting between them. The length of the CDR3 is 14 residues. Germline V CDR1 and CDR2: SQVTM, ANQGSEA.

The chain carries TRBV10-1 and TRBJ1-1; D not certain. This CDR3 comprises 14 residues. Trimming left V 4 bases short and J 6 bases short, with 15 bases between. CDR1 and CDR2 from the germline V gene are WNHNN and SYGVQD (reference sequence). The CDR3 nucleotides are TGCGCCAGCAGTGGGGTGACAAAGGGAGCTGAAGCTTTCTTT. Its protein is CASSGVTKGAEAFF.

V is TRBV11-2 and J is TRBJ2-1; unclear D gene. From germline, CDR1 is SGHAT and CDR2 FQNNGV. The CDR3 runs to 11 residues. Trimming cost V 4 bases and J 10 bases, with 8 bases left between them. The chain's CDR3 is CASSYRGEQFF. Here the CDR3 DNA reads TGTGCCAGCAGCTATAGAGGCGAGCAGTTCTTC. The entire variable domain, with the rest obtained from reference TRBV11-2 and TRBJ2-1, is as follows: EAGVAQSPRYKIIEKRQSVAFWCNPISGHATLYWYQQILGQGPKLLIQFQNNGVVDDSQLPKDRFSAERLKGVDSTLKIQPAKLEDSAVYLCASSYRGEQFFGPGTRLTVL.

The chain recombines TRBV18 with TRBJ2-5; TRBD1 matches 9 bases. CDR3 length equals 13 residues. Losses at the gene ends were 6 bases for V and 5 bases for J; bases not matched to a gene: 4. The germline V gene encodes CDR1 KGHSH and CDR2 LQKENI. The CDR3 region is CASSGQGRETQYF. Here the CDR3 DNA reads TGTGCCAGCTCCGGACAGGGGAGGGAGACCCAGTACTTC.

This sequence joins TRBV5-1 and TRBJ2-7, with TRBD1 identical over 7 bases. CDR1 is SGHRS, CDR2 YFSETQ, per germline. CDR3 size: 15 residues. Losses at the gene ends were 4 bases for V and 6 bases for J; bases not matched to a gene: 13. The CDR3 sequence: CASSAYTTGNGEQYF. For the CDR3, the DNA is TGCGCCAGCAGCGCGTACACGACAGGGAATGGCGAGCAGTACTTC. Variable domain in full (rest from reference TRBV5-1 and TRBJ2-7): KAGVTQTPRYLIKTRGQQVTLSCSPISGHRSVSWYQQTPGQGLQFLFEYFSETQRNKGNFPGRFSGRQFSNSRSEMNVSTLELGDSALYLCASSAYTTGNGEQYFGPGTRLTVT.